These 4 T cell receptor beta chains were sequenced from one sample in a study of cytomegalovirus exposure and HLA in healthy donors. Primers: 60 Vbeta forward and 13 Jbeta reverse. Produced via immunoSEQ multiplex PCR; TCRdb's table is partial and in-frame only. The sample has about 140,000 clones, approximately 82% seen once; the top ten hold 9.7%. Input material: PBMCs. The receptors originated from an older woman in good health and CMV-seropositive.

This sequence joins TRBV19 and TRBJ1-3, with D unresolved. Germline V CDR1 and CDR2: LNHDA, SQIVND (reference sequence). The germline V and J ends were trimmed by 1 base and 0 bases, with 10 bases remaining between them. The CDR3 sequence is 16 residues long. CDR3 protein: CASSIGTVNSGNTIYF. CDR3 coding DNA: TGTGCCAGTAGTATAGGCACAGTAAACTCTGGAAACACCATATATTTT.

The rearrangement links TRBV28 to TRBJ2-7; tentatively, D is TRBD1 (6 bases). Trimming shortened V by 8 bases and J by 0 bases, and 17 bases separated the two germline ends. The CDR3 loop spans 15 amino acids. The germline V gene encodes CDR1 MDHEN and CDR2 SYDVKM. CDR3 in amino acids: CASVGTLRSSYEQYF. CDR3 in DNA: TGTGCCAGCGTCGGGACACTTCGCAGCTCCTACGAGCAGTACTTC.

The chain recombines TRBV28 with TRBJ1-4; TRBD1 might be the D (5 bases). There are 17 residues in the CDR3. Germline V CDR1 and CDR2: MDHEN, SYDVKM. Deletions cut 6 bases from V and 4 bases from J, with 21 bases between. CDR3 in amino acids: CASRGPRGRQSNEKLFF. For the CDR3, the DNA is TGTGCCAGCAGGGGCCCTCGGGGGAGACAGAGTAATGAAAAACTGTTTTTT. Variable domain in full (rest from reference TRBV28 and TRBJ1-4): DVKVTQSSRYLVKRTGEKVFLECVQDMDHENMFWYRQDPGLGLRLIYFSYDVKMKEKGDIPEGYSVSREKKERFSLILESASTNQTSMYLCASRGPRGRQSNEKLFFGSGTQLSVL.

The CDR3 region has the DNA TGTGCCAGCAGCTCCCACAGGGAGATCACCTACGAGCAGTACTTC. This encodes CASSSHREITYEQYF. V usage is TRBV7-8 and J usage is TRBJ2-7; D possibly corresponds to TRBD1 (6 bases). The ends were cut back, 4 bases at V and 2 bases at J, with 15 bases in the middle. This CDR3 is 15 amino acids long. Germline-derived CDR1 and CDR2 are SGHVS and FQNEAQ. The full variable domain, completed using reference TRBV7-8 and TRBJ2-7, is GAGVSQSPRYKVAKRGQDVALRCDPISGHVSLFWYQQALGQGPEFLTYFQNEAQLDKSGLPSDRFFAERPEGSVSTLKIQRTQQEDSAVYLCASSSHREITYEQYFGPGTRLTVT.